Below, 22 T cell receptor beta chains from the same sample are listed, as sequenced in a study of early T cells in non-severe SARS-CoV-2 infection. TCRdb itself ran the 5' RACE reads through MiXCR, one entry per CDR3 protein. There are tens of thousands of distinct CDR3 sequences in the sample; roughly 15% occur only once, and roughly 4.2% lies in the top ten. The starting material was whole blood, obtained at baseline. The receptors were gathered from an adult who was a healthcare worker with PCR-confirmed SARS-CoV-2 infection or an uninfected control (not recorded which).

V gene TRBV7-9 combines with J gene TRBJ2-5; TRBD2 agrees at 7 bases. With 5 bases clipped from V and 3 bases from J, the junction kept 6 bases outside the gene matches. From germline, CDR1 is SEHNR and CDR2 FQNEAQ (reference sequence). There are 14 residues in the CDR3. This CDR3 is CASSTLATKETQYF. The CDR3 nucleotides are TGTGCCAGCAGCACACTAGCGACTAAAGAGACCCAGTACTTC.

This clonotype was seen many times. The chain uses TRBV24-1 and TRBJ1-5; unclear D gene. From germline, CDR1 is KGHDR and CDR2 SFDVKD. Trimming stripped 5 bases from V and 5 bases from J, with 15 bases between. This CDR3 contains 15 residues. DNA for the CDR3: TGTGCCACCAGTGCCTCGGGAGCAGCCGATCAGCCCCAGCATTTT. It translates to CATSASGAADQPQHF.

The J gene is TRBJ2-3, the V gene TRBV20-1; TRBD1 aligns across 10 bases. The CDR3 has 14 amino acids. Germline lookup yields CDR1 DFQATT and CDR2 SNEGSKA (reference sequence). V shed 6 bases and J 1 base; nucleotides not matched to a gene: 4. The CDR3 spells CSAEGTGGTDTQYF. Here the CDR3 DNA reads TGCAGTGCAGAAGGGACAGGGGGCACAGATACGCAGTATTTT.

The V and J genes are TRBV18 and TRBJ1-1; TRBD1 is a possible D gene (6 bases). The CDR3 extends over 12 amino acids. V was trimmed by 4 bases and J by 7 bases, leaving 10 bases between them. The germline CDR1 and CDR2 sequences are KGHSH and LQKENI. CDR3 sequence: CASSRDRSEAFF. The DNA of the CDR3 is TGTGCCAGCTCACGAGACAGGAGTGAAGCTTTCTTT.

This clonotype was found a few times. The rearrangement joins TRBV5-6 to TRBJ2-7; TRBD1 or TRBD2 may be the D gene (5 bases each). This CDR3 contains 14 residues. With 1 base removed from V and 2 bases from J, the gap between germline ends came to 10 bases. CDR1 and CDR2 (germline): SGHDT, YYEEEE. For the CDR3, the DNA is TGTGCCAGCAGCTTGAAAGGGGACCCCTACGAGCAGTACTTC. Translation: CASSLKGDPYEQYF.

Many counts were recorded for this clonotype. This chain joins TRBV11-2 and TRBJ2-3; D is perhaps TRBD2 (6 bases). The V end lost 4 bases, the J end lost 3 bases, and 23 bases lay between the germline ends. Per the germline V gene, CDR1 is SGHAT and CDR2 is FQNNGV. The CDR3 contains 18 residues. The CDR3 DNA follows: TGTGCCAGCAGCTACCGACTAGGCTGGGAAAGAGGTACAGATACGCAGTATTTT. This sequence encodes CASSYRLGWERGTDTQYF.

The chain has TRBV27 and TRBJ2-7; D remains ambiguous. The ends were cut back, 3 bases at V and 2 bases at J, with 11 bases in the middle. The CDR3 has 14 residues. CDR1 is MNHEY, CDR2 SMNVEV, per germline (reference sequence). Here the CDR3 reads CASSLNSAPYEQYF. As DNA, the CDR3 is TGTGCCAGCAGTTTGAATAGTGCCCCCTACGAGCAGTACTTC.

This clonotype was picked up a small number of times. The rearrangement joins TRBV4-1 to TRBJ2-3; tentatively, D is TRBD1 (5 bases). The CDR3 is made up of 13 amino acids. The V end was cut by 5 bases, the J end by 7 bases, with 13 bases between. Germline V gene sequence: CDR1 MGHRA, CDR2 YSYEKL. CDR3 protein: CASSRTMGHTQYF. The DNA for the CDR3 is TGCGCCAGCAGCAGAACTATGGGGCATACGCAGTATTTT.

The chain uses TRBV20-1 and TRBJ2-1; D unclear. Germline V lookup: CDR1 DFQATT, CDR2 SNEGSKA (reference sequence). V gave up 1 base and J gave up 4 bases, with 8 bases separating them. There are 13 residues in the CDR3. The CDR3 here is CSARVGNYNEQFF. Written as DNA, the CDR3 is TGCAGTGCTAGAGTTGGAAATTACAATGAGCAGTTCTTC.

V and J are TRBV4-2 and TRBJ2-1, with D unresolved. The germline V and J ends were trimmed by 3 bases and 0 bases, with 9 bases remaining between them. Germline CDR1 and CDR2: LGHNA and YNFKEQ. There are 15 residues in the CDR3. The CDR3 region has the DNA TGTGCCAGCAGCCACGGAACGAGCTCCTACAATGAGCAGTTCTTC. Translating gives CASSHGTSSYNEQFF.

The V and J genes are TRBV12-3 or TRBV12-4 and TRBJ2-1; tentatively, D is TRBD1 (6 bases). Trimming pared 6 bases from V and 9 bases from J, leaving 9 bases between. The CDR3 sequence is 11 residues long. CDR3 DNA: TGTGCCAGCAGGAACAGGGTTGAGCAGTTCTTC. Encoded protein: CASRNRVEQFF.

This clonotype was observed many times. V is TRBV28 and J is TRBJ2-1; 7 bases are shared with TRBD1. The CDR3 length is 16 residues. Germline values: CDR1 MDHEN, CDR2 SYDVKM. V shed 7 bases and J 0 bases; nucleotides not matched to a gene: 9. CDR3 loop: CASTETAGGSYNEQFF. The CDR3 nucleotides read TGTGCCAGCACCGAAACCGCAGGGGGCTCCTACAATGAGCAGTTCTTC.

The chain uses TRBV18 and TRBJ2-1; 12 bases line up with TRBD2. The V segment lost 0 bases and the J segment 9 bases; nucleotides outside the gene matches: 3. The V gene's germline CDR1 is KGHSH and CDR2 LQKENI. This CDR3 spans 15 amino acids. In DNA, the CDR3 is TGTGCCAGCTCACCACCCCTAGCGGGAGGGGTTGAGCAGTTCTTC. Protein sequence: CASSPPLAGGVEQFF.

In its sample, this clonotype was seen many times. The gene calls are TRBV7-3 and TRBJ1-2, with D possibly being TRBD1 (6 bases). CDR3 length: 15 residues. From germline, CDR1 is SGHTA and CDR2 FQGTGA. Trimming pared 5 bases from V and 4 bases from J, leaving 17 bases between. CDR3 protein: CASSLHPGGGYGYTF. CDR3 coding DNA: TGTGCCAGCAGCCTCCATCCGGGAGGGGGCTATGGCTACACCTTC.

This clonotype was picked up many times. The genes are TRBV4-2 and TRBJ1-2; 10 bases agree with TRBD1. J lost 4 bases, V lost 0 bases, and 5 bases had no gene match. CDR1 and CDR2 from the germline V gene are LGHNA and YNFKEQ. This CDR3 spans 16 amino acids. The CDR3 here is CASSQEGQGSLYGYTF. In DNA, the CDR3 is TGTGCCAGCAGCCAAGAGGGACAGGGGAGTCTCTATGGCTACACCTTC.

The V gene is TRBV7-9, the J gene TRBJ2-3, with a weak D call TRBD2 (5 bases). Germline loops: CDR1 SEHNR, CDR2 FQNEAQ (reference sequence). Deletions cut 6 bases from V and 6 bases from J, with 10 bases between. The CDR3 contains 12 residues. CDR3 nucleotides: TGTGCCAGCAGACCATCGGGGGATACGCAGTATTTT. Amino acid sequence: CASRPSGDTQYF.

This clonotype was found many times. The chain carries TRBV7-6 and TRBJ2-7; possibly TRBD1 or TRBD2 for D (5 bases each). Deletions cut 0 bases from V and 2 bases from J, with 14 bases between. The CDR3 covers 16 residues. The germline V gene encodes CDR1 SGHVS and CDR2 FNYEAQ. The CDR3 nucleotides are TGTGCCAGCAGCTTAGCCTGGGACGGAAGAACCTACGAGCAGTACTTC. Its translation is CASSLAWDGRTYEQYF.

The sample holds many counts of this clonotype. The rearrangement links TRBV9 to TRBJ2-7; D unclear. CDR1 is SGDLS, CDR2 YYNGEE, per germline. This CDR3 is 13 amino acids long. V lost 0 bases and J lost 4, with 8 bases in between. CDR3 nucleotide sequence: TGTGCCAGCAGCGTAGCTACCGAATACGAGCAGTACTTC. Its translation is CASSVATEYEQYF. Using reference TRBV9 and TRBJ2-7 for the parts outside the CDR3, the full variable domain is DSGVTQTPKHLITATGQRVTLRCSPRSGDLSVYWYQQSLDQGLQFLIQYYNGEERAKGNILERFSAQQFPDLHSELNLSSLELGDSALYFCASSVATEYEQYFGPGTRLTVT.

This clonotype was seen a handful of times. This chain links TRBV7-9 with TRBJ2-1; 10 bases line up with TRBD2. The CDR3 covers 16 residues. The germline V gene encodes CDR1 SEHNR and CDR2 FQNEAQ (reference sequence). J lost 5 bases, V lost 1 base, and 5 bases had no gene match. CDR3 protein: CASSLDLAGVDNEQFF. CDR3 coding DNA: TGTGCCAGCAGCTTAGACCTAGCGGGAGTAGACAATGAGCAGTTCTTC. Looking up the rest from reference TRBV7-9 and TRBJ2-1 gives the full variable domain: DTGVSQNPRHKITKRGQNVTFRCDPISEHNRLYWYRQTLGQGPEFLTYFQNEAQLEKSRLLSDRFSAERPKGSFSTLEIQRTEQGDSAMYLCASSLDLAGVDNEQFFGPGTRLTVL.

The V gene is TRBV6-5, the J gene TRBJ2-1; 12 bases are shared with TRBD2. CDR3 size: 16 residues. After removal of 9 bases from V and 0 bases from J, the junction contained 6 bases not matched to a gene. Per germline, CDR1 MNHEY and CDR2 SVGAGI. This CDR3 is CASRLAGVVSYNEQFF. The CDR3 DNA follows: TGTGCCAGTAGACTAGCGGGAGTGGTCTCCTACAATGAGCAGTTCTTC.

This clonotype was detected only a few times. This rearrangement joins TRBV7-9 to TRBJ2-7; 8 bases agree with TRBD2. Germline CDR1 and CDR2: SEHNR and FQNEAQ (reference sequence). The CDR3 runs 13 residues. V dropped 4 bases and J dropped 2; count of bases not matched to a gene: 1. CDR3 sequence reads: CASSSGLAYEQYF. The CDR3 nucleotides are TGTGCCAGCAGCTCGGGACTAGCCTACGAGCAGTACTTC. The whole variable domain, remainder taken from reference TRBV7-9 and TRBJ2-7, is DTGVSQNPRHKITKRGQNVTFRCDPISEHNRLYWYRQTLGQGPEFLTYFQNEAQLEKSRLLSDRFSAERPKGSFSTLEIQRTEQGDSAMYLCASSSGLAYEQYFGPGTRLTVT.

This clonotype was detected only a few times. The chain carries TRBV4-1 and TRBJ2-2; D not certain. The CDR3 is 16 residues long. Trimming shortened V by 0 bases and J by 7 bases, and 15 bases separated the two germline ends. In germline, CDR1 is MGHRA, CDR2 YSYEKL. The CDR3 nucleotides are TGCGCCAGCAGCCAAGAAGCTCTGGCGGCGTACGGGGAGCTGTTTTTT. This codes for CASSQEALAAYGELFF.